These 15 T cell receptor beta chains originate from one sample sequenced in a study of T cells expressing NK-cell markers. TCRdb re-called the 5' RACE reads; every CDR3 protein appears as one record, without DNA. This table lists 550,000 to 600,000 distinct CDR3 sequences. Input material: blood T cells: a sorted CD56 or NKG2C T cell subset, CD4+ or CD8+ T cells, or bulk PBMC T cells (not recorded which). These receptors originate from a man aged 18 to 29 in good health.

The CDR3 is CASSFTGLASF. The chain carries TRBV12-3 or TRBV12-4 and TRBJ2-6; TCRdb picks TRBD2, but there is no DNA to check that call. This CDR3 has 11 residues.

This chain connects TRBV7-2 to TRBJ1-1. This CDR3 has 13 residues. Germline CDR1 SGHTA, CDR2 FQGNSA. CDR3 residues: CASSYLRGGEAFF.

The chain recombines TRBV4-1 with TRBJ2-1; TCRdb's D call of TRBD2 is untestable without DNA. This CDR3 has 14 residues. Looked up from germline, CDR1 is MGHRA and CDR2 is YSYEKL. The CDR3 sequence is CASSHTEGDDEQFF.

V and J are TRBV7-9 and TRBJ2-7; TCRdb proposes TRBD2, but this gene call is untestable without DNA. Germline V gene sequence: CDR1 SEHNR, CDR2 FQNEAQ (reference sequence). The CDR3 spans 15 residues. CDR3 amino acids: CASSLVTSGSYEQYF.

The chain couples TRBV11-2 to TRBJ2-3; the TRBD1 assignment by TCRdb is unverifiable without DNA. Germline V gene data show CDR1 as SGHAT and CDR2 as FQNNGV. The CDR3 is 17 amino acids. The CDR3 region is CASSSLLAGAPPYTQYF.

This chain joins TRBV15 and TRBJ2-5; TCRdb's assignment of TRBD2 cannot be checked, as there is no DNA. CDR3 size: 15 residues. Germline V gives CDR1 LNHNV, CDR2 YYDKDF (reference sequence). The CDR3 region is CATSREITGGETQYF. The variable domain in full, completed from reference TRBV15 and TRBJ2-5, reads DAMVIQNPRYQVTQFGKPVTLSCSQTLNHNVMYWYQQKSSQAPKLLFHYYDKDFNNEADTPDNFQSRRPNTSFCFLDIRSPGLGDTAMYLCATSREITGGETQYFGPGTRLLVL.

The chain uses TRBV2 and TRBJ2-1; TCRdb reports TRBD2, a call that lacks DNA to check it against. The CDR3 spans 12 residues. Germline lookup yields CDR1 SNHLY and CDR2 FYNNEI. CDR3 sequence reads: CASSVFSREQFF.

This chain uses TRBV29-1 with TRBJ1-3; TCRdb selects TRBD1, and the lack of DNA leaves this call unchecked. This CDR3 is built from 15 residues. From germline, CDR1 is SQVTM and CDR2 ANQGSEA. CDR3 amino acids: CSARDHVLSGNTIYF.

The CDR3 spells CASRMGSLGSQNEQFF. The chain couples TRBV5-5 to TRBJ2-1. The CDR3 length is 16 residues. Germline CDR1 and CDR2: SGHKS and YYEKEE (reference sequence).

CDR3 residues: CASSQDTKQFF. J is TRBJ2-1 and V is TRBV14. This CDR3 is 11 amino acids long. Germline CDR1 SGHDN, CDR2 FVKESK. The variable domain in full, completed from reference TRBV14 and TRBJ2-1, reads EAGVTQFPSHSVIEKGQTVTLRCDPISGHDNLYWYRRVMGKEIKFLLHFVKESKQDESGMPNNRFLAERTGGTYSTLKVQPAELEDSGVYFCASSQDTKQFFGPGTRLTVL.

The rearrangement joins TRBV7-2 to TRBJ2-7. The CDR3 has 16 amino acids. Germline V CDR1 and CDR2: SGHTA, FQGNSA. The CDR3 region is CASSLGAGSSSYEQYF.

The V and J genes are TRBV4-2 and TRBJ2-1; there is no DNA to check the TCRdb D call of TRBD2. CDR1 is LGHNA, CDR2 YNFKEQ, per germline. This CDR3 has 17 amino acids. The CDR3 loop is CASSPDRAGGFGNEQFF.

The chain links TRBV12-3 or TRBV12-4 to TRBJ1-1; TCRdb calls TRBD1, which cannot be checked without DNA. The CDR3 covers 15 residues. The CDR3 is CASSPPQGMNTEAFF.

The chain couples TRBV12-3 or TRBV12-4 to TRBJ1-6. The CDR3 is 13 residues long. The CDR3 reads CASSLGHLSPLHF.

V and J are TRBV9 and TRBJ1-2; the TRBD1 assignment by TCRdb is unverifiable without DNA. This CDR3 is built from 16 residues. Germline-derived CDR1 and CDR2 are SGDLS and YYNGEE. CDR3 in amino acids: CASSFRDRRSNYGYTF.